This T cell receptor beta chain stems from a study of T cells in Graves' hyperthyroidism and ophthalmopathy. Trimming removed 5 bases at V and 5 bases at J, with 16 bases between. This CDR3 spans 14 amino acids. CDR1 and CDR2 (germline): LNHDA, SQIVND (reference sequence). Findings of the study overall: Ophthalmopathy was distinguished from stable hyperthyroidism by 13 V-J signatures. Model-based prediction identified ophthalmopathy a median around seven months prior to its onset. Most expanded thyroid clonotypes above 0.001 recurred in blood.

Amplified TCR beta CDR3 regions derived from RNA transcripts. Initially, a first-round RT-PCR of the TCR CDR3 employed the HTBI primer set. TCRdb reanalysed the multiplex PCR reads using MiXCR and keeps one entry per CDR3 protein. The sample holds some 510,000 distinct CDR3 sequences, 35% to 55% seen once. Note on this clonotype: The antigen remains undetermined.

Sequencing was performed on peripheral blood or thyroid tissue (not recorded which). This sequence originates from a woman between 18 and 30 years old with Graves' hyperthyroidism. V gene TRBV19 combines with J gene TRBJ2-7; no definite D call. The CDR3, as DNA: TGTGCCAGTAGTGTGGAGAGCGTCCGTGACGAGCAGTACTTC. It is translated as CASSVESVRDEQYF. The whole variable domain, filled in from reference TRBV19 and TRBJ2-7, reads DGGITQSPKYLFRKEGQNVTLSCEQNLNHDAMYWYRQDPGQGLRLIYYSQIVNDFQKGDIAEGYSVSREKKESFPLTVTSAQKNPTAFYLCASSVESVRDEQYFGPGTRLTVT.